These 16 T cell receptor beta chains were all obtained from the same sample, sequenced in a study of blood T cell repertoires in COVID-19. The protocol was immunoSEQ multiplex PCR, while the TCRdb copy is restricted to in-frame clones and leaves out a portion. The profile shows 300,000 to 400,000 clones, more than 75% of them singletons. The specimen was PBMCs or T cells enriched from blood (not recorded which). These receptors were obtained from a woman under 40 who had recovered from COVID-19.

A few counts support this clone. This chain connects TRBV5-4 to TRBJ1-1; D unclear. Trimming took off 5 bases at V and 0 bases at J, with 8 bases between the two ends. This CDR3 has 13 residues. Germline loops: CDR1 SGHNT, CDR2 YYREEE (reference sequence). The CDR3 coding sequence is TGTGCCAGCAGACGAGGTCTGAACACTGAAGCTTTCTTT. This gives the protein CASRRGLNTEAFF.

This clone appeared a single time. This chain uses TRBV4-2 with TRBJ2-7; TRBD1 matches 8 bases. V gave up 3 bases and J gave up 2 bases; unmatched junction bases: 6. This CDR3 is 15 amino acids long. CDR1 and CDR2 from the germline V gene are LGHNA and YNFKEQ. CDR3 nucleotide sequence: TGTGCCAGCAGCCAGGGACAGGCTGTGACCTACGAGCAGTACTTC. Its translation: CASSQGQAVTYEQYF.

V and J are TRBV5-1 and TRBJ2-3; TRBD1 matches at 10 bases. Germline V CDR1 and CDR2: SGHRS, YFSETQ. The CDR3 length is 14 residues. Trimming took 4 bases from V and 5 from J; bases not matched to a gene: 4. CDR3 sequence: CASSVGQGIDTQYF. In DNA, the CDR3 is TGCGCCAGCAGCGTGGGACAGGGGATAGATACGCAGTATTTT.

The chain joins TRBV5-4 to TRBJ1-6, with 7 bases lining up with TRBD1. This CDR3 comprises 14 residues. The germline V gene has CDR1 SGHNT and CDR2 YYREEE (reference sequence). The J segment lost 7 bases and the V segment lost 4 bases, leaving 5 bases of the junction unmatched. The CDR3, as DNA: TGTGCCAGCAGCACCCGGGACAGAAATTCACCCCTCCACTTT. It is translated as CASSTRDRNSPLHF.

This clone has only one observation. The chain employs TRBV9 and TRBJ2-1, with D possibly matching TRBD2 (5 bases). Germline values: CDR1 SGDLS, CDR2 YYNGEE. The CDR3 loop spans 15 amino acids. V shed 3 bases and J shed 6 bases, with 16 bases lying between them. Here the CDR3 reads CASSGVGVLSNEQFF. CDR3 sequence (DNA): TGTGCCAGCAGCGGGGTCGGGGTTTTGAGCAATGAGCAGTTCTTC.

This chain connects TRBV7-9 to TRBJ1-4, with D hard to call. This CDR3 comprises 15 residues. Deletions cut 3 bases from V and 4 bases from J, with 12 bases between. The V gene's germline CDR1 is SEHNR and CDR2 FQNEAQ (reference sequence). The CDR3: CASSLYAGRNEKLFF. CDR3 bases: TGTGCCAGCAGCTTGTATGCAGGTCGTAATGAAAAACTGTTTTTT.

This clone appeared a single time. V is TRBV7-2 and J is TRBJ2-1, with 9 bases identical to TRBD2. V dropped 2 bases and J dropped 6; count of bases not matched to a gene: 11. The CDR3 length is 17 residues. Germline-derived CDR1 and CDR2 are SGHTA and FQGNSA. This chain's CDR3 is CASSLPKSGGSINEQFF. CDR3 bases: TGTGCCAGCAGCTTACCCAAAAGCGGGGGGTCCATCAATGAGCAGTTCTTC.

The CDR3 spells CASSVGTGKAGANVLTF. CDR3 bases: TGTGCCAGCTCAGTCGGGACAGGGAAGGCTGGGGCCAACGTCCTGACTTTC. V and J are TRBV18 and TRBJ2-6, with 9 nucleotides matching TRBD1. V lost 5 bases to trimming and J lost 2 bases; unmatched junction nucleotides: 7. CDR1 is KGHSH, CDR2 LQKENI, per germline. This CDR3 is built from 17 residues.

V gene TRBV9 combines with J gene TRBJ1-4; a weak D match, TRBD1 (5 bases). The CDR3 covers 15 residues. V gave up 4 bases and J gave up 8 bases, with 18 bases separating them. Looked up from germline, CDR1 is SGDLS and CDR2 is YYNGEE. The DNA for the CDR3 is TGTGCCAGCAGCCGAGAGGGACTACAACACGAAAAACTGTTTTTT. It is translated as CASSREGLQHEKLFF.

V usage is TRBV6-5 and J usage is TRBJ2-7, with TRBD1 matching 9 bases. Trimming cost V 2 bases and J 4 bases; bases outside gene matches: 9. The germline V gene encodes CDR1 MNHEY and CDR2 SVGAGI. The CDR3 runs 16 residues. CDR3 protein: CASSYRRDRALYEQYF. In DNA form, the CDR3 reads TGTGCCAGCAGTTACCGGAGGGACAGGGCGCTTTACGAGCAGTACTTC.

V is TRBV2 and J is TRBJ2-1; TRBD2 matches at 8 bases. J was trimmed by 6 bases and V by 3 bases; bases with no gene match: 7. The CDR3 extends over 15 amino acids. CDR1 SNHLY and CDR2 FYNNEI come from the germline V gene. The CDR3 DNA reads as TGTGCCAGCAGTGATCGGGGGGGCCATTTCAATGAGCAGTTCTTC. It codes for CASSDRGGHFNEQFF.

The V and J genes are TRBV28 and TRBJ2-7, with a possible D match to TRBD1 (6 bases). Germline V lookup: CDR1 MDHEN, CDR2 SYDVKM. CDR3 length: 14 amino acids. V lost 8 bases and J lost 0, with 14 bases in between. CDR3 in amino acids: CASQDREGSYEQYF. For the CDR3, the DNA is TGTGCCAGCCAGGACAGAGAAGGCTCCTACGAGCAGTACTTC.

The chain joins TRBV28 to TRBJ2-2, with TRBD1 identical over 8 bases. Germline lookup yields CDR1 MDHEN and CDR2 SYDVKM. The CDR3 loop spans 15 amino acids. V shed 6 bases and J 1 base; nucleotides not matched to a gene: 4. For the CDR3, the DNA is TGTGCCAGCAGGTTAACAGGGGGGAACACCGGGGAGCTGTTTTTT. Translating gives CASRLTGGNTGELFF.

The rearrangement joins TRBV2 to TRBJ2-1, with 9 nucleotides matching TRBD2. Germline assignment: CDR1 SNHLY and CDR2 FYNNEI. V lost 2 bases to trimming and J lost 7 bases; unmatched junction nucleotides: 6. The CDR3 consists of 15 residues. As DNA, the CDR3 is TGTGCCAGCAGTGAAATCAGCGGGGGGATAAATGAGCAGTTCTTC. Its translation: CASSEISGGINEQFF.

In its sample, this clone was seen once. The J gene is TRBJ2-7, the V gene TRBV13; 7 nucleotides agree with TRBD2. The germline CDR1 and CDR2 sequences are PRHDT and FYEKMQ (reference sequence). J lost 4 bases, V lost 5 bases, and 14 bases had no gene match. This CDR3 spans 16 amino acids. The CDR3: CASSRRIQAGEYEQYF. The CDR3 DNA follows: TGTGCCAGCAGCCGAAGAATCCAGGCGGGGGAGTACGAGCAGTACTTC.

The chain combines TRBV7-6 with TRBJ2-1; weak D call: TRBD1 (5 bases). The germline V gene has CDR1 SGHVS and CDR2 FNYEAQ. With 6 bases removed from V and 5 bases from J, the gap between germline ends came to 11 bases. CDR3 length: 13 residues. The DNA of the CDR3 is TGTGCCAGCAGTCGAGACAGAGACAATGAGCAGTTCTTC. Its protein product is CASSRDRDNEQFF.